The 28 T cell receptor beta chains below were found in one sample sequenced in a study of T cells after yellow fever vaccination. TCRdb called the 5' RACE reads again in MiXCR, with one record for every CDR3 protein. This table has under 80,000 distinct CDR3 sequences, 6.5% to 9% appearing once. The starting material was CD8+ T cells sorted from PBMCs, obtained 15 days after the yellow fever booster vaccination. The receptors here all came from a man in his thirties or forties who received the YFV17D yellow fever vaccine.

This clonotype was found many times. DNA of the CDR3: TGTGCCAGCAGTAGAACAGATACGCAGTATTTT. Its protein product is CASSRTDTQYF. The V call is TRBV12-3 or TRBV12-4, the J call TRBJ2-3; no firm D call. The CDR3 totals 11 residues. The V end lost 5 bases, the J end lost 3 bases, and 3 bases lay between the germline ends.

This clonotype was counted ten times or more. V is TRBV14 and J is TRBJ2-2; no clear D gene. The V and J ends lost 1 base and 5 bases respectively, with 8 bases between them. CDR3 length: 14 amino acids. CDR1 is SGHDN and CDR2 is FVKESK in the germline V gene. CDR3 region: CASSQVGSTGELFF. In DNA form, the CDR3 reads TGTGCCAGCAGCCAAGTCGGATCAACCGGGGAGCTGTTTTTT.

The sample holds many counts of this clonotype. This chain connects TRBV15 to TRBJ2-5; 8 bases agree with TRBD2. The J segment lost 4 bases and the V segment lost 5 bases, leaving 6 bases of the junction unmatched. This CDR3 comprises 14 residues. Germline values: CDR1 LNHNV, CDR2 YYDKDF (reference sequence). The CDR3 DNA is TGTGCCACCAGCCCCCAGGCGGGAGGAGAGACCCAGTACTTC. It yields the protein CATSPQAGGETQYF.

This clonotype appeared many times. The chain employs TRBV3-1 and TRBJ2-7; 9 bases are shared with TRBD2. This CDR3 comprises 18 residues. Germline CDR1 reads LGHDT; CDR2 reads YNNKEL (reference sequence). After removal of 3 bases from V and 4 bases from J, the junction contained 16 bases not matched to a gene. CDR3 protein: CASSQAWGTSTGEYEQYF. The CDR3 region has the DNA TGTGCCAGCAGCCAGGCGTGGGGGACTAGCACAGGGGAATACGAGCAGTACTTC.

The genes are TRBV6-2 or TRBV6-3 and TRBJ2-1; a weak D match, TRBD2 (6 bases). Trimming took 6 bases from V and 8 from J, leaving 11 bases between them. The length of the CDR3 is 12 residues. Germline values: CDR1 MNHEY, CDR2 SVGEGT. CDR3 amino acids: CASSPTSYEQFF. In DNA, the CDR3 is TGTGCCAGCAGCCCGACTAGTTATGAGCAGTTCTTC.

A note on this clonotype: This may come from a read error, since a much larger clone is one base off. The chain uses TRBV29-1 and TRBJ2-3, with D maybe TRBD2 (6 bases). Germline CDR1 and CDR2: SQVTM and ANQGSEA. V dropped 2 bases and J dropped 7 bases, with 13 bases sitting between them. This CDR3 has 13 amino acids. The CDR3 is CSVESSGRYTQYF. The CDR3 DNA follows: TGCAGCGTTGAATCCAGCGGGCGTTATACGCAGTATTTT.

This clonotype showed up many times. The rearrangement links TRBV11-2 to TRBJ2-7; 8 bases map to TRBD1. The CDR3 has 12 residues. The trim removed 11 bases at V and 5 bases at J, leaving 8 bases unmatched. Germline V gene sequence: CDR1 SGHAT, CDR2 FQNNGV. CDR3 protein: CAGQGATHEQYF. In DNA form, the CDR3 reads TGTGCCGGGCAGGGGGCGACCCACGAGCAGTACTTC.

This clonotype was observed many times. The chain has TRBV11-2 and TRBJ2-7, with 8 bases aligning to TRBD1. With 1 base clipped from V and 3 bases from J, the junction kept 5 bases outside the gene matches. Germline V CDR1 and CDR2: SGHAT, FQNNGV. The CDR3 loop spans 15 amino acids. This CDR3 is CASSLGTGQGYEQYF. The CDR3 nucleotides read TGTGCCAGCAGCTTAGGGACAGGACAGGGCTACGAGCAGTACTTC.

The table lists this clonotype with many counts. CDR3 bases: TGTGCCAGCAGCCAAGGTGGGAGCTCCTACAATGAGCAGTTCTTC. Protein product: CASSQGGSSYNEQFF. This sequence joins TRBV4-2 and TRBJ2-1; tentative D call: TRBD2 (5 bases). V shed 1 base and J shed 0 bases, with 7 bases lying between them. Per the germline V gene, CDR1 is LGHNA and CDR2 is YNFKEQ. The CDR3 spans 15 residues.

This clonotype turned up a few times. The genes are TRBV27 and TRBJ1-5, with 7 bases fitting TRBD1. Germline V lookup: CDR1 MNHEY, CDR2 SMNVEV (reference sequence). V lost 0 bases to trimming and J lost 2 bases; unmatched junction nucleotides: 10. The CDR3 is 18 residues long. The CDR3 DNA sequence: TGTGCCAGCAGTTTATCGGGGCAGGGGGATATGGGCAATCAGCCCCAGCATTTT. It is translated as CASSLSGQGDMGNQPQHF.

In the case of this clonotype: Here the CDR3 omits its conserved ending phenylalanine or tryptophan, so a read error is the likely source. This chain joins TRBV5-1 and TRBJ1-1, with TRBD1 matching over 7 bases. Germline V CDR1 and CDR2: SGHRS, YFSETQ. CDR3 size: 12 residues. V dropped 5 bases and J dropped 8; count of bases not matched to a gene: 6. The CDR3 nucleotides are TGCGCCAGCAGTTGGACAGGTGGCGAAGCTTTCCTT. Its protein is CASSWTGGEAFL.

This clonotype has a count of ten or more. This chain joins TRBV29-1 and TRBJ2-1; TRBD1 or TRBD2 may be the D gene (5 bases each). Trimming took 6 bases from V and 8 from J, leaving 8 bases between them. The CDR3 contains 10 residues. Germline V CDR1 and CDR2: SQVTM, ANQGSEA. The CDR3 DNA is TGCAGCGTCGAGGGGTATGAGCAGTTCTTC. Amino acids: CSVEGYEQFF.

This chain uses TRBV12-3 or TRBV12-4 with TRBJ2-5; 10 positions match TRBD1. The CDR3 has 13 residues. This chain's CDR3 is CASLGTGVETQYF. In nucleotides, the CDR3 is TGTGCTTCCCTCGGGACAGGGGTAGAGACCCAGTACTTC.

This clonotype was observed at least ten times. The chain has TRBV11-2 and TRBJ2-1; the D is unclear. Germline lookup yields CDR1 SGHAT and CDR2 FQNNGV. V was cut by 2 bases and J by 8 bases, with 4 bases left in between. This CDR3 spans 11 amino acids. CDR3 in amino acids: CASSLIHEQFF. CDR3 in DNA: TGTGCCAGCAGCTTAATTCATGAGCAGTTCTTC.

This clonotype has ten or more counts. The CDR3 here is CASIPPGNTEAFF. The CDR3 DNA is TGTGCCAGCATCCCGCCAGGGAACACTGAAGCTTTCTTT. The V gene is TRBV11-2, the J gene TRBJ1-1; the D is unclear. CDR1 and CDR2 from the germline V gene are SGHAT and FQNNGV. The V gene lost 7 bases and the J gene lost 1 base, with 10 bases spanning the gap. CDR3 length: 13 amino acids.

This clonotype showed up just once. A much larger clone lies a single base off, so this may be a read error. The chain joins TRBV12-3 or TRBV12-4 to TRBJ1-5; D gene uncertain. This CDR3 contains 13 residues. V shed 6 bases and J shed 6 bases, with 12 bases lying between them. CDR3 residues: CASRFEGPQPQHF. The CDR3 region has the DNA TGTGCCAGCAGGTTTGAGGGTCCTCAGCCCCAGCATTTT.

The sample holds a few counts of this clonotype. The genes are TRBV6-1 and TRBJ2-1, with 11 bases that match TRBD2. Trimming removed 10 bases from V and 5 bases from J; junction bases left unmatched: 4. CDR3 length: 13 amino acids. Germline CDR1 and CDR2: MNHNS and SASEGT. The CDR3 protein is CATLAGVDNEQFF. The CDR3 DNA reads as TGTGCCACACTAGCGGGAGTGGACAATGAGCAGTTCTTC.

This clonotype has a single count. One base away lies a much larger clone, so this may be a sequencing read error. CDR3: CTSSLVWGSNTEAFF. As DNA, the CDR3 is TGTACCAGCAGCTTAGTTTGGGGATCAAACACTGAAGCTTTCTTT. The chain is built from TRBV7-8 and TRBJ1-1, with D hard to call. CDR3 length: 15 residues. Germline-derived CDR1 and CDR2 are SGHVS and FQNEAQ.

This clonotype came up many times. J is TRBJ2-5 and V is TRBV6-5; 8 bases map to TRBD1. Germline V gene lookup returns CDR1 MNHEY and CDR2 SVGAGI. The CDR3 consists of 11 residues. Unmatched junction bases numbered 3, after V lost 10 bases and J lost 5 bases. The DNA of the CDR3 is TGTGCCACAGGGGGCATGGAGACCCAGTACTTC. It translates to CATGGMETQYF.

The genes are TRBV6-5 and TRBJ1-1; D unresolved. The CDR3 length is 14 residues. Trimming took 2 bases from V and 0 from J, leaving 7 bases between them. The germline V gene encodes CDR1 MNHEY and CDR2 SVGAGI. The DNA for the CDR3 is TGTGCCAGCAGTTACCGGGATCTGAACACTGAAGCTTTCTTT. Amino acids: CASSYRDLNTEAFF.

The chain uses TRBV6-4 and TRBJ2-2; unclear D gene. Germline V lookup: CDR1 MRHNA, CDR2 SNTAGT. V was pared by 0 bases and J by 8 bases, with 7 bases between. This CDR3 comprises 13 residues. Written as DNA, the CDR3 is TGTGCCAGCAGTGACTCGGCTGCTGGGGAGCTGTTTTTT. Residues: CASSDSAAGELFF.

This clonotype was detected ten times or more. The rearrangement uses TRBV18 and TRBJ1-1; a possible D gene is TRBD1 (6 bases). This CDR3 contains 15 residues. V lost 0 bases to trimming and J lost 1 base, with 9 bases between them. Per germline, CDR1 KGHSH and CDR2 LQKENI. The CDR3 spells CASSPPDSPNTEAFF. Here the CDR3 DNA reads TGTGCCAGCTCACCACCGGACAGCCCGAACACTGAAGCTTTCTTT.

This clonotype was counted a few times. The rearrangement joins TRBV5-4 to TRBJ1-1; D gene ambiguous. The CDR3 runs 12 residues. The germline CDR1 and CDR2 sequences are SGHNT and YYREEE (reference sequence). Trimming shortened V by 0 bases and J by 6 bases, and 6 bases separated the two germline ends. The CDR3 region has the DNA TGTGCCAGCAGCTTGGGGGAGTCTGAAGCTTTCTTT. This gives the protein CASSLGESEAFF.

This clonotype was counted many times. This chain uses TRBV7-9 with TRBJ2-1, with D possibly matching TRBD2 (6 bases). Germline V gives CDR1 SEHNR, CDR2 FQNEAQ (reference sequence). V was clipped by 4 bases and J by 7 bases, with 20 bases between them. The CDR3 contains 16 residues. This chain's CDR3 is CASSSDLREFRNEQFF. The CDR3 region has the DNA TGTGCCAGCAGCTCAGACCTCCGGGAGTTTCGGAATGAGCAGTTCTTC.

This clonotype was counted ten times or more. The chain combines TRBV11-1 with TRBJ2-2; 13 positions match TRBD2. Germline loops: CDR1 SGHAT, CDR2 FQDESV (reference sequence). The junction had 12 bases not matched to a gene; V was cut back by 5 bases and J by 3 bases. CDR3 length: 19 amino acids. The CDR3: CASSLSGLAGVFDTGELFF. Written as DNA, the CDR3 is TGTGCCAGCAGCCTATCTGGACTAGCGGGAGTCTTCGACACCGGGGAGCTGTTTTTT.

In this sample, this clonotype turned up many times. This chain uses TRBV12-3 or TRBV12-4 with TRBJ1-5, with 7 positions matching TRBD1. This CDR3 has 15 residues. Germline trimming cut 3 bases from V and 7 bases from J; bases unmatched to any gene: 9. CDR3: CASSFRGGPLQPQHF. The CDR3 DNA reads as TGTGCCAGCAGTTTCAGGGGGGGCCCGTTGCAGCCCCAGCATTTT.

This clonotype was observed many times. DNA of the CDR3: TGTGCCAGCAGTTACTCCGCGTTGAACACTGAAGCTTTCTTT. Encoded protein: CASSYSALNTEAFF. This rearrangement joins TRBV6-5 to TRBJ1-1; D remains unclear. CDR3 size: 14 residues. Per germline, CDR1 MNHEY and CDR2 SVGAGI. The V end was cut by 0 bases, the J end by 0 bases, with 5 bases between.

The chain couples TRBV5-5 to TRBJ2-7; no definite D call. This CDR3 comprises 12 residues. CDR1 and CDR2 from the germline V gene are SGHKS and YYEKEE (reference sequence). V lost 7 bases, J lost 3 bases, and 11 bases lay in between. CDR3 region: CASGPGLYEQYF. The CDR3 nucleotides read TGTGCCAGCGGCCCTGGGCTCTACGAGCAGTACTTC.